The entry below gives a single T cell receptor beta chain sequence along with its context. Its antigen remains unknown. The data belong to a study of cytomegalovirus exposure and HLA in healthy donors. Vbeta (60) and Jbeta (13) primers were used in the PCR. The protocol was immunoSEQ multiplex PCR, while the TCRdb copy is restricted to in-frame clones and leaves out a portion. Counted here are 110,000 to 150,000 clones, about 76% occurring once; the ten biggest clones make up approximately 4%. Findings and caveats of the study: A later analysis, which compared TCR beta chains of equal frequency, found the HLA-associated ones more clonally expanded.

The specimen sequenced was PBMCs. The clonotype originates from a male donor in good health and CMV-seronegative.

In nucleotides, the CDR3 is TGTGCCAGCAGTTTCCGAACTTCCCTGGGCTACACCTTC. Encoded protein: CASSFRTSLGYTF. The chain combines TRBV27 with TRBJ1-2; D unclear. Germline loops: CDR1 MNHEY, CDR2 SMNVEV (reference sequence). This CDR3 has 13 amino acids. V dropped 3 bases and J dropped 8 bases, with 13 bases sitting between them.